The 26 T cell receptor beta chains presented below share a single source sample, sequenced in a study of cytomegalovirus exposure and HLA in healthy donors. This PCR relied on a set of 60 Vbeta primers and 13 Jbeta primers. Profiled with immunoSEQ multiplex PCR; TCRdb holds only in-frame clones, not every one. This sample has some 170,000 clones, with approximately 80% found just once. Sequencing input: PBMCs. The receptors stem from a woman aged 18-35 years in good health and CMV-seropositive.

This clone was observed once. The rearrangement joins TRBV9 to TRBJ2-1; maybe TRBD2 (6 bases). V dropped 6 bases and J dropped 8 bases, with 18 bases sitting between them. Per the germline V gene, CDR1 is SGDLS and CDR2 is YYNGEE. The CDR3 contains 14 residues. The CDR3 bases are TGTGCCAGCACCCCGGGACTCCCCCCCCATGAGCAGTTCTTC. This gives the protein CASTPGLPPHEQFF.

This clone has just one count. The V gene is TRBV4-1, the J gene TRBJ2-4; 7 bases align to TRBD2. The CDR3 has 17 amino acids. Per the germline V gene, CDR1 is MGHRA and CDR2 is YSYEKL. V lost 4 bases to trimming and J lost 5 bases; unmatched junction nucleotides: 14. The CDR3 DNA reads TGCGCCAGCAGCCGCACCCAACGCGGCGGGGGTGAAAACATTCAGTACTTC. Amino acids: CASSRTQRGGGENIQYF.

The genes are TRBV28 and TRBJ2-3; TRBD2 matches 9 bases. This CDR3 has 18 residues. J was trimmed by 0 bases and V by 5 bases; bases with no gene match: 12. Germline V gene sequence: CDR1 MDHEN, CDR2 SYDVKM. CDR3 nucleotides: TGTGCCAGCAGTCCCCCCGCGGGGGGGGACGCTAGCACAGATACGCAGTATTTT. This encodes CASSPPAGGDASTDTQYF.

The V gene is TRBV12-5, the J gene TRBJ1-2, with 7 positions matching TRBD1. The CDR3 extends over 12 amino acids. J was trimmed by 6 bases and V by 6 bases; bases with no gene match: 4. CDR1 is LGHNT and CDR2 is FRNRAP in the germline V gene. The CDR3 bases are TGTGCTAGTGGCTCGACAGGGAATGGCTACACCTTC. It yields the protein CASGSTGNGYTF. Combining the CDR3 with reference TRBV12-5 and TRBJ1-2 gives the whole variable domain DARVTQTPRHKVTEMGQEVTMRCQPILGHNTVFWYRQTMMQGLELLAYFRNRAPLDDSGMPKDRFSAEMPDATLATLKIQPSEPRDSAVYFCASGSTGNGYTFGSGTRLTVV.

As to this clone: One end of the junction is discordant with germline, which a read error may explain. The chain joins TRBV4-2 to TRBJ2-7; possible D gene TRBD1, 5 bases. The CDR3 has 11 amino acids. Germline V gene sequence: CDR1 LGHNA, CDR2 YNFKEQ. DNA of the CDR3: TGTGCCAGCAGCCAAGACGGACAAAGGAACTTC. Amino acid sequence: CASSQDGQRNF.

This clone was detected a few times. The J gene is TRBJ2-3, the V gene TRBV6-1; a weak D match, TRBD1 (6 bases). Trimming removed 10 bases at V and 3 bases at J, with 17 bases between. The CDR3 length is 14 residues. CDR1 is MNHNS and CDR2 is SASEGT in the germline V gene. CDR3 coding DNA: TGTGCCACCCGGGACAACAAGGGTACAGATACGCAGTATTTT. As protein: CATRDNKGTDTQYF.

CDR3 in DNA: TGTGCCAGCAGCCCCGCGGGACAGGGGCTTGGATCACCCCTCCACTTT. Translation gives CASSPAGQGLGSPLHF. The rearrangement links TRBV9 to TRBJ1-6; 10 nucleotides align to TRBD1. V dropped 4 bases and J dropped 10; count of bases not matched to a gene: 11. Germline V gene lookup returns CDR1 SGDLS and CDR2 YYNGEE. CDR3 length equals 16 residues.

The chain carries TRBV7-2 and TRBJ2-1; D might be TRBD1 (5 bases). V dropped 0 bases and J dropped 7 bases, with 7 bases sitting between them. Germline assignment: CDR1 SGHTA and CDR2 FQGNSA. This CDR3 spans 13 amino acids. CDR3 nucleotides: TGTGCCAGCAGCTTAGCGAAGGGGAATGAGCAGTTCTTC. It specifies CASSLAKGNEQFF.

The chain combines TRBV28 with TRBJ1-6, with D perhaps TRBD1 (5 bases). V was trimmed by 3 bases and J by 10 bases, leaving 7 bases between them. The CDR3 extends over 12 amino acids. The germline CDR1 and CDR2 sequences are MDHEN and SYDVKM. CDR3 nucleotide sequence: TGTGCCAGCAGTTTTAGGGGATCACCCCTCCACTTT. Amino acids: CASSFRGSPLHF.

A few counts support this clone. This chain uses TRBV2 with TRBJ1-3; no definite D call. CDR3 length equals 14 residues. From germline, CDR1 is SNHLY and CDR2 FYNNEI. V lost 8 bases to trimming and J lost 0 bases, with 11 bases between them. The CDR3 region is CASAGVSSGNTIYF. DNA of the CDR3: TGTGCCAGCGCCGGGGTTAGCTCTGGAAACACCATATATTTT.

The chain is built from TRBV4-1 and TRBJ2-1; D may be TRBD2 (5 bases). This CDR3 is 13 amino acids long. Germline CDR1 and CDR2: MGHRA and YSYEKL. Deletions cut 1 base from V and 8 bases from J, with 9 bases between. The CDR3 region is CASSQVPGDEQFF. CDR3 nucleotides: TGCGCCAGCAGCCAAGTTCCCGGGGATGAGCAGTTCTTC.

The CDR3 DNA sequence: TGTGCCAGCAGCTTTGGACAGGCCACAGATACGCAGTATTTT. Amino acids: CASSFGQATDTQYF. The chain combines TRBV11-2 with TRBJ2-3; 7 nucleotides align to TRBD1. The CDR3 has 14 amino acids. J gave up 2 bases and V 3 bases, and 2 bases lay outside the gene matches. CDR1 and CDR2 (germline): SGHAT, FQNNGV. The full variable domain, completed using reference TRBV11-2 and TRBJ2-3, is EAGVAQSPRYKIIEKRQSVAFWCNPISGHATLYWYQQILGQGPKLLIQFQNNGVVDDSQLPKDRFSAERLKGVDSTLKIQPAKLEDSAVYLCASSFGQATDTQYFGPGTRLTVL.

V gene TRBV19 combines with J gene TRBJ2-7; TRBD1 aligns across 9 bases. Germline V CDR1 and CDR2: LNHDA, SQIVND (reference sequence). The CDR3 is 14 residues long. The trim removed 5 bases at V and 6 bases at J, leaving 8 bases unmatched. The DNA for the CDR3 is TGTGCCAGTAGTGGACCGGGACAGGGAGTCGAGCAGTACTTC. This codes for CASSGPGQGVEQYF. The complete variable domain, with remaining parts taken from reference TRBV19 and TRBJ2-7, reads DGGITQSPKYLFRKEGQNVTLSCEQNLNHDAMYWYRQDPGQGLRLIYYSQIVNDFQKGDIAEGYSVSREKKESFPLTVTSAQKNPTAFYLCASSGPGQGVEQYFGPGTRLTVT.

This chain joins TRBV25-1 and TRBJ2-5; 7 nucleotides line up with TRBD2. CDR1 and CDR2 (germline): MGHDK, SYGVNS. The CDR3 runs 16 residues. The V segment lost 3 bases and the J segment 5 bases; nucleotides outside the gene matches: 12. CDR3 residues: CASSEGGSQGVETQYF. The DNA for the CDR3 is TGTGCCAGCAGTGAGGGAGGGAGCCAAGGAGTGGAGACCCAGTACTTC.

On this clone itself: Within the sample, other DNA sequences also encode this same CDR3. The rearrangement links TRBV7-2 to TRBJ2-5; unclear D gene. V lost 3 bases and J 5 bases, leaving 4 bases between the germline ends. The CDR3 loop spans 11 amino acids. CDR1 and CDR2 (germline): SGHTA, FQGNSA. CDR3 coding DNA: TGTGCCAGCAGCTTGTCGGAGACCCAGTACTTC. This encodes CASSLSETQYF.

The chain joins TRBV4-1 to TRBJ1-5, with 10 bases lining up with TRBD1. Germline V gene data show CDR1 as MGHRA and CDR2 as YSYEKL. The ends lost 5 bases at V and 2 bases at J; junction bases unmatched: 6. CDR3 length equals 16 residues. The DNA of the CDR3 is TGCGCCAGCAGCGTCCGGGACAGGGGAGGCAATCAGCCCCAGCATTTT. Translated: CASSVRDRGGNQPQHF.

V usage is TRBV2 and J usage is TRBJ2-2; tentative D call: TRBD2 (6 bases). This CDR3 has 14 residues. The germline CDR1 and CDR2 sequences are SNHLY and FYNNEI. V was clipped by 8 bases and J by 6 bases, with 16 bases between them. CDR3 region: CASEIAGKAGELFF. The CDR3, as DNA: TGTGCCAGCGAAATTGCGGGGAAGGCCGGGGAGCTGTTTTTT. Filled out from reference TRBV2 and TRBJ2-2, the complete variable domain reads EPEVTQTPSHQVTQMGQEVILRCVPISNHLYFYWYRQILGQKVEFLVSFYNNEISEKSEIFDDQFSVERPDGSNFTLKIRSTKLEDSAMYFCASEIAGKAGELFFGEGSRLTVL.

The chain joins TRBV2 to TRBJ2-3, with 10 nucleotides matching TRBD2. The length of the CDR3 is 14 residues. Per the germline V gene, CDR1 is SNHLY and CDR2 is FYNNEI. Trimming cost V 10 bases and J 1 base; bases outside gene matches: 5. DNA of the CDR3: TGTGCCACCATAGCGGGGGGCGGCACAGATACGCAGTATTTT. Amino acid sequence: CATIAGGGTDTQYF.

The V and J genes are TRBV13 and TRBJ2-7; 7 bases agree with TRBD2. The germline V gene encodes CDR1 PRHDT and CDR2 FYEKMQ (reference sequence). The CDR3 runs 15 residues. Trimming at V came to 3 bases and at J to 2 bases, leaving 7 bases not matched to a gene. The CDR3 loop is CASSFHQRGAYEQYF. CDR3 DNA sequence: TGTGCCAGCAGCTTTCATCAGCGGGGAGCCTACGAGCAGTACTTC.

Here the CDR3 DNA reads TGTGCCTGGATTGGCTTTCAGCCCCAGCATTTT. Its protein product is CAWIGFQPQHF. The gene calls are TRBV30 and TRBJ1-5; D is unclear. Trimming left V 4 bases short and J 6 bases short, with 7 bases between. The CDR3 has 11 amino acids. Looked up from germline, CDR1 is GTSNPN and CDR2 is SVGIG (reference sequence).

This clone was counted a single time. This chain connects TRBV6-5 to TRBJ1-6; 7 nucleotides agree with TRBD1. Germline V gene data show CDR1 as MNHEY and CDR2 as SVGAGI. Germline trimming cut 4 bases from V and 7 bases from J; bases unmatched to any gene: 10. The CDR3 consists of 16 residues. The CDR3 loop reads CASSSLTGSRNSPLHF. The CDR3, as DNA: TGTGCCAGCAGTTCTCTGACAGGGTCTAGAAATTCACCCCTCCACTTT.

With regard to this clone: The junction differs from germline at one of its ends, possibly a read error. The genes are TRBV6-6 and TRBJ2-1, with D hard to call. The CDR3 spans 12 residues. The germline gives CDR1 MNHNY, CDR2 SVGAGI (reference sequence). CDR3 sequence (DNA): TGTGCCAGCAGTTACTCCGACAATGAGCAGTTCTTC. Translating gives CASSYSDNEQFF.

The genes are TRBV11-3 and TRBJ1-1; 7 bases agree with TRBD1. Germline CDR1 SGHNT, CDR2 YENEEA. The CDR3 length is 13 residues. V was pared by 5 bases and J by 9 bases, with 9 bases of the junction left unmatched. CDR3 region: CASSPGGRSQAFF. The CDR3 nucleotides read TGTGCCAGCAGCCCAGGGGGACGATCCCAAGCTTTCTTT.

The chain couples TRBV5-8 to TRBJ1-2, with D possibly matching TRBD1 (6 bases). V was shortened by 2 bases and J by 1 base, with 9 bases between the two germline ends. CDR3 length equals 14 residues. Germline V CDR1 and CDR2: SGHTS, YDEGEE. The CDR3 spells CASSFGGHNYGYTF. The DNA for the CDR3 is TGTGCCAGCAGCTTTGGGGGACATAACTATGGCTACACCTTC. The whole variable domain, remainder taken from reference TRBV5-8 and TRBJ1-2, is EAGVTQSPTHLIKTRGQQATLRCSPISGHTSVYWYQQALGLGLQFLLWYDEGEERNRGNFPPRFSGRQFPNYSSELNVNALELEDSALYLCASSFGGHNYGYTFGSGTRLTVV.

This clone has more than one count but fewer than ten. The genes are TRBV29-1 and TRBJ2-7; D gene uncertain. The CDR3 has 13 residues. Trimming shortened V by 5 bases and J by 1 base, and 12 bases separated the two germline ends. Germline-derived CDR1 and CDR2 are SQVTM and ANQGSEA. The CDR3 loop is CSVRGATSYEQYF. The CDR3 nucleotides are TGCAGCGTTCGAGGCGCCACTTCCTACGAGCAGTACTTC.

A note on this clone: The sample holds other DNA sequences that translate to the same CDR3. The J gene is TRBJ2-2, the V gene TRBV6-6; 10 nucleotides align to TRBD2. V lost 5 bases, J lost 1 base, and 1 base stayed unmatched. CDR1 and CDR2 from the germline V gene are MNHNY and SVGAGI (reference sequence). The CDR3 is 15 amino acids. The CDR3 bases are TGTGCCAGCAGTCGACTAGCGGGGAACACCGGGGAGCTGTTTTTT. Protein sequence: CASSRLAGNTGELFF.